One T cell receptor (beta chain) is described in this entry. From germline, CDR1 is MGHRA and CDR2 YSYEKL. The CDR3 covers 15 residues. Losses at the gene ends were 2 bases for V and 1 base for J; bases not matched to a gene: 5. The sample is drawn from a study of naive and memory T cell subsets. CMV status came from CD4+ T cell IFNgamma after overnight CMV lysate stimulation of fresh PBMCs. CD8 T cells were positively selected from what remained after CD4 positive selection. An equimolar mix of two oligonucleotides served as the beta constant-region primer for TRBC1 and TRBC2. Ligated cDNA was amplified by four rounds of PCR with nested alpha and beta constant-region primers and SP2. MiXCR was run by TCRdb on the UMI-ligation and nested PCR reads, yielding one entry per CDR3 protein. The sample has about 82,000 distinct CDR3 sequences, 9% seen once.

The sequenced sample consisted of naive CD8+ T cells from blood. The receptor's source is a human donor in good health. The chain combines TRBV4-1 with TRBJ2-7; 7 bases line up with TRBD1. The CDR3 loop reads CASSQRQGASYEQYF. CDR3 nucleotide sequence: TGCGCCAGCAGCCAAAGACAGGGAGCTTCCTACGAGCAGTACTTC.